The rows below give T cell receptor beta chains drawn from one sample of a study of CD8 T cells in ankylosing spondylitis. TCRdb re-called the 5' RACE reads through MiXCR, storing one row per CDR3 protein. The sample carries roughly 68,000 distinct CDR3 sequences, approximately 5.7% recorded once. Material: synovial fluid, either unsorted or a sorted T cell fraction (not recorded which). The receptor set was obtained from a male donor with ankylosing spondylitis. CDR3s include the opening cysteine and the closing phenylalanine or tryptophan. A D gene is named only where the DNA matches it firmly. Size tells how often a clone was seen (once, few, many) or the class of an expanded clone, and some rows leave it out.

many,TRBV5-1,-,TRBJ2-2,CASSLFFYGGTNTGELFF,TGCGCCAGCAGCTTGTTCTTCTACGGCGGGACAAACACCGGGGAGCTGTTTTTT
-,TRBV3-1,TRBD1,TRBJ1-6,CASSLFRTGVPRGNSPLHF,TGTGCCAGCAGCCTTTTCCGGACAGGCGTACCAAGGGGTAATTCACCCCTCCACTTT
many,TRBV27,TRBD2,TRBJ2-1,CASRSSGRGPNEQFF,TGTGCCAGCAGGTCTAGCGGGAGGGGTCCCAATGAGCAGTTCTTC
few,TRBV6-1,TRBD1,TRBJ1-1,CASSKLRDRATNTEAFF,TGTGCCAGCAGCAAACTCCGCGACAGGGCGACTAACACTGAAGCTTTCTTT
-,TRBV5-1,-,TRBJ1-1,CASSAEPGHPNTEAFF,TGCGCCAGCAGCGCCGAACCGGGACACCCGAACACTGAAGCTTTCTTT
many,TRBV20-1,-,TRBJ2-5,CSARPAAILKTQYF,TGCAGTGCTAGACCTGCAGCGATTTTAAAGACCCAGTACTTC
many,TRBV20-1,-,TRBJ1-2,CSALPQGFYGYTF,TGCAGTGCTCTGCCCCAGGGGTTCTATGGCTACACCTTC
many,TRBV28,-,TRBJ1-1,CASSSTRTAEAFF,TGTGCCAGCAGTTCTACTCGGACGGCTGAAGCTTTCTTT
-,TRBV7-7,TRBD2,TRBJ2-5,CASSPQLAEETQYF,TGTGCTAGCAGCCCACAACTAGCGGAAGAGACCCAGTACTTC
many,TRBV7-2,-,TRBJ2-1,CASSLRVRSNNEQFF,TGTGCCAGCAGCTTACGGGTCCGGTCAAACAATGAGCAGTTCTTC
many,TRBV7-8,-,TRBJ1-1,CASSLGMNTEAFF,TGTGCCAGCAGCTTAGGCATGAACACTGAAGCTTTCTTT
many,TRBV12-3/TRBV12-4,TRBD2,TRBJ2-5,CASSLVAGGQETQYF,TGTGCCAGCAGTTTAGTAGCGGGAGGGCAAGAGACCCAGTACTTC
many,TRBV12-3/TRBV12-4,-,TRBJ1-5,CASRFTGNQPQHF,TGTGCCAGCAGGTTTACCGGGAATCAGCCCCAGCATTTT
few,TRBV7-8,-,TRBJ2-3,CASSTRVQGWTDTQYF,TGTGCCAGCAGCACCCGGGTGCAGGGGTGGACAGATACGCAGTATTTT
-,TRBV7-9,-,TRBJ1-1,CASSSTVGLTEAFF,TGTGCCAGCAGCTCGACAGTGGGCCTAACTGAAGCTTTCTTT
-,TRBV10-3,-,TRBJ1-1,CAIRARDTYTEAFF,TGTGCCATCAGAGCCCGGGACACCTACACTGAAGCTTTCTTT
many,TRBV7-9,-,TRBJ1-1,CASSSRPGNTEAFF,TGTGCCAGCAGCTCCCGCCCGGGGAACACTGAAGCTTTCTTT
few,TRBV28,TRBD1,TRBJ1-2,CASRLSGTGKGYTF,TGTGCCAGCAGGCTTTCCGGGACAGGGAAGGGCTACACCTTC
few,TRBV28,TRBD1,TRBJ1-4,CASSSPRQGGNEKLFF,TGTGCCAGCAGTTCCCCTAGACAGGGGGGGAATGAAAAACTGTTTTTT
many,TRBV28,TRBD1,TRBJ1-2,CASTTGANYGYTF,TGTGCCAGCACCACAGGGGCCAACTATGGCTACACCTTC
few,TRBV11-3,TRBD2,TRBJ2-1,CASSLGGTSGGREQFF,TGTGCCAGCAGCCTCGGAGGGACTAGCGGGGGTAGAGAGCAGTTCTTC
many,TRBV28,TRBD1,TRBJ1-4,CASSFSDGTVGEKLFF,TGTGCCAGCAGTTTTTCGGACGGGACAGTAGGTGAAAAACTGTTTTTT
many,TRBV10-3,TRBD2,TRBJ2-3,CATRVAGETDTQYF,TGTGCCACCCGAGTCGCGGGAGAAACAGATACGCAGTATTTT
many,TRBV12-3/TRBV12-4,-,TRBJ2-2,CASTFRGYTGELFF,TGTGCCAGCACCTTCAGGGGATACACCGGGGAGCTGTTTTTT
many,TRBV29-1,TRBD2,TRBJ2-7,CSAATSGDSYEQYF,TGCAGCGCTGCGACTAGCGGGGACTCCTACGAGCAGTACTTC
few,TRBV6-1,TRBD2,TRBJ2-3,CASSKTSGRGTDTQYF,TGTGCCAGCAGCAAAACTAGCGGGAGGGGCACAGATACGCAGTATTTT
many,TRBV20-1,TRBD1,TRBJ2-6,CSARTGGSGANVLTF,TGCAGTGCCCGGACAGGGGGCTCTGGGGCCAACGTCCTGACTTTC
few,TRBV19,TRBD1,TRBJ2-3,CASSIRRGTGAHTDTQYF,TGTGCCAGTAGTATCCGGCGGGGGACAGGGGCACACACAGATACGCAGTATTTT